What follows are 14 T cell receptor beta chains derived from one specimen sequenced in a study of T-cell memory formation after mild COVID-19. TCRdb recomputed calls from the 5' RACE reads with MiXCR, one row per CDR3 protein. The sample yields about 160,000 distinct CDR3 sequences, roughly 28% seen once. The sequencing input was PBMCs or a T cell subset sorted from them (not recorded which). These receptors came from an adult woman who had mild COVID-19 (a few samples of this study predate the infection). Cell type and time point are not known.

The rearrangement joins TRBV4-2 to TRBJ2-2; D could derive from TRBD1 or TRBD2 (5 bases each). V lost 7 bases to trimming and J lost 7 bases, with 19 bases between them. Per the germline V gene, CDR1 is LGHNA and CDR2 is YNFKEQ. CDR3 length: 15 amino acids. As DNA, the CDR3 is TGTGCCAGCAAGCTGGGCAGGGAGCTTTTCGGGGAGCTGTTTTTT. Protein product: CASKLGRELFGELFF.

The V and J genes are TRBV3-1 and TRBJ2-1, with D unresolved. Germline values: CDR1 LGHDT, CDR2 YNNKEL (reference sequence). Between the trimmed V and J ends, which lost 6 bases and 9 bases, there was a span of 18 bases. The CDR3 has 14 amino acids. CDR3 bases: TGTGCCAGCAGGCTTGGGTCCTCTGACGGTGAGCAGTTCTTC. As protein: CASRLGSSDGEQFF.

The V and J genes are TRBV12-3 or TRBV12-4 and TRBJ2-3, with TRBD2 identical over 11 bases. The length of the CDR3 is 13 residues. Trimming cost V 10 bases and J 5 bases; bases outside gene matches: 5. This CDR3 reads CATALAGVDTQYF. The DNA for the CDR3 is TGTGCCACCGCACTAGCGGGAGTAGATACGCAGTATTTT.

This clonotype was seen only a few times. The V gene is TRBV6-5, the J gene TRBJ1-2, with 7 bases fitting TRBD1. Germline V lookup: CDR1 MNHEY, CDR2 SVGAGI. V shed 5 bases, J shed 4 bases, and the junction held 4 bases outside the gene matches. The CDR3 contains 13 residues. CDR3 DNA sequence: TGTGCCAGCAGTGCCTCAGGGGGCTATGGCTACACCTTC. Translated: CASSASGGYGYTF.

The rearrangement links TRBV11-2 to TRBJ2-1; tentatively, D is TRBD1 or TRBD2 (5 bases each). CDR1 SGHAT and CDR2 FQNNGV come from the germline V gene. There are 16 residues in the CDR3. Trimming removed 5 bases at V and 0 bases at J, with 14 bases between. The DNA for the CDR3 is TGTGCCAGCAGCCCGGGACGCGGAAGCTCCTACAATGAGCAGTTCTTC. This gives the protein CASSPGRGSSYNEQFF. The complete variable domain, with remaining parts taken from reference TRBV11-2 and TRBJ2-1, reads EAGVAQSPRYKIIEKRQSVAFWCNPISGHATLYWYQQILGQGPKLLIQFQNNGVVDDSQLPKDRFSAERLKGVDSTLKIQPAKLEDSAVYLCASSPGRGSSYNEQFFGPGTRLTVL.

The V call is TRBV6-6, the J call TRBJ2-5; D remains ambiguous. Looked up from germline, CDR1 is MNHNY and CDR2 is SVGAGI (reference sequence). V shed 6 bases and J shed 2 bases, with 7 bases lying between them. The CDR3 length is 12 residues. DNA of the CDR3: TGTGCCAGCAGACAGAGACAAGAGACCCAGTACTTC. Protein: CASRQRQETQYF.

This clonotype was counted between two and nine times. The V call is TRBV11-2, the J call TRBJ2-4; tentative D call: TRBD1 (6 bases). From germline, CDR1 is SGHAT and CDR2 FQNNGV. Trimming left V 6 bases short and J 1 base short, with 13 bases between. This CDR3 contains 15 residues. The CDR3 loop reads CASRPWTDAKNIQYF. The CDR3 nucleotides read TGTGCCAGCAGACCCTGGACAGACGCCAAAAACATTCAGTACTTC. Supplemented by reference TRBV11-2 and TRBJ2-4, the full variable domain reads EAGVAQSPRYKIIEKRQSVAFWCNPISGHATLYWYQQILGQGPKLLIQFQNNGVVDDSQLPKDRFSAERLKGVDSTLKIQPAKLEDSAVYLCASRPWTDAKNIQYFGAGTRLSVL.

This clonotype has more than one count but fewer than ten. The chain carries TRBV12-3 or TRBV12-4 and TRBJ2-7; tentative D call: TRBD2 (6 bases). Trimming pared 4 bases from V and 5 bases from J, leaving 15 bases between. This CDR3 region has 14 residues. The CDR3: CASSYPGLGDEQYF. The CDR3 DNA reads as TGTGCCAGCAGTTACCCGGGACTGGGGGACGAGCAGTACTTC.

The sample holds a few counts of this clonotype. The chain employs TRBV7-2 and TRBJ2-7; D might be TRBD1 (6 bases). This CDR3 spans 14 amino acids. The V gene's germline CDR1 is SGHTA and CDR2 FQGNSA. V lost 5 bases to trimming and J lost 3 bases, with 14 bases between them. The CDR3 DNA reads TGTGCCAGCAGCCCCGGACAGAGTGGCTACGAGCAGTACTTC. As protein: CASSPGQSGYEQYF.

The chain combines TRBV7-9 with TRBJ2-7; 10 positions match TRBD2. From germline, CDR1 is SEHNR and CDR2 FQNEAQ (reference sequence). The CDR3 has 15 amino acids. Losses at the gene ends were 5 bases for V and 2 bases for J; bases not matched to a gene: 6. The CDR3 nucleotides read TGTGCCAGCAGCATTGGACTAGCGGATACCTACGAGCAGTACTTC. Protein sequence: CASSIGLADTYEQYF.

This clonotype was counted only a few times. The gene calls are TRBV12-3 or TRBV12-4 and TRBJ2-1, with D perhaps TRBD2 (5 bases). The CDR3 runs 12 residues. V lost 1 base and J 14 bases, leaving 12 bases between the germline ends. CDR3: CASSLGRAREFF. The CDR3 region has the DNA TGTGCCAGCAGTTTAGGACGAGCGCGGGAGTTCTTC.

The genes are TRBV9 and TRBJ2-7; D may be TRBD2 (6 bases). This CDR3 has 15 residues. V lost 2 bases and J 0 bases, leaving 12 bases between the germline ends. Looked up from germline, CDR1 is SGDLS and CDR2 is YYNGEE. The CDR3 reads CASSVSGSHSYEQYF. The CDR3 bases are TGTGCCAGCAGCGTTAGCGGCAGCCACTCCTACGAGCAGTACTTC.

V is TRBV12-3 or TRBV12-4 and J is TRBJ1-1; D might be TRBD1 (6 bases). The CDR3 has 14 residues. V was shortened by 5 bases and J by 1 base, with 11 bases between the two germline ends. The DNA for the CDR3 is TGTGCCAGCAGTCCGGACAGAGGGAACACTGAAGCTTTCTTT. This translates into CASSPDRGNTEAFF.

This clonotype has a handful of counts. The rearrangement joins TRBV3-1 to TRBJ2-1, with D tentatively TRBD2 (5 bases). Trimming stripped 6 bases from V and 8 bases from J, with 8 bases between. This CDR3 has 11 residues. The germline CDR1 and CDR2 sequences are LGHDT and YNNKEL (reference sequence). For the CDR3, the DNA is TGTGCCAGCAGAGGACTTGATGAGCAGTTCTTC. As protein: CASRGLDEQFF.